A single sample gave rise to the 19 T cell receptor beta chains below, sequenced in a study of CD8 T cells in Susac syndrome (dated by TCRdb to the late 2010s). Libraries were constructed by the immunoSEQ multiplex PCR assay. RNA was extracted using the RNeasy kit, and about 0.5 to 1 microgram was reverse transcribed with random hexamers. In-frame beta chains were kept once TCRdb had trimmed the public reads at Q25 with fastp and called clones with MiXCR. Here each entry gathers all rows of one CDR3 protein and keeps the most common genes and DNA. This sample has approximately 180,000 distinct CDR3 sequences in its table, and 75% to 95% of those were observed once. The ten largest clones capture about 0.09% of the sample. The sequenced sample was CD4+ T cells from PBMCs. The receptors come from a human donor with Susac syndrome.

The V call is TRBV5-1, the J call TRBJ2-6; perhaps D is TRBD1 or TRBD2 (6 bases each). V dropped 6 bases and J dropped 4 bases, with 20 bases sitting between them. The germline V gene has CDR1 SGHRS and CDR2 YFSETQ. This CDR3 region has 17 residues. The CDR3 DNA reads TGCGCCAGCAACAGGGTTGGGGGACTCGTCGGGGCCAACGTCCTGACTTTC. Residues: CASNRVGGLVGANVLTF.

This chain connects TRBV20-1 to TRBJ2-7; 9 bases are a match to TRBD2. The CDR3 spans 13 residues. Per germline, CDR1 DFQATT and CDR2 SNEGSKA (reference sequence). Trimming at V came to 6 bases and at J to 6 bases, leaving 9 bases not matched to a gene. The DNA of the CDR3 is TGCAGTGCCGCGGGGGGGGAGGTGCGCGAGCAGTACTTC. Protein product: CSAAGGEVREQYF.

This chain uses TRBV3-1 with TRBJ2-1; weak D call: TRBD1 (6 bases). The CDR3 is made up of 16 amino acids. V was clipped by 0 bases and J by 6 bases, with 15 bases between them. From germline, CDR1 is LGHDT and CDR2 YNNKEL (reference sequence). The CDR3 loop is CASSQDPVGGGNEQFF. The CDR3 region has the DNA TGTGCCAGCAGCCAAGACCCGGTAGGGGGTGGCAATGAGCAGTTCTTC.

V and J are TRBV2 and TRBJ2-2, with D possibly matching TRBD2 (6 bases). Deletions cut 1 base from V and 8 bases from J, with 11 bases between. This CDR3 is built from 14 residues. Per germline, CDR1 SNHLY and CDR2 FYNNEI. The CDR3 DNA is TGTGCCAGCAGTGAAGGGTCTAGCGCGGGGGAGCTGTTTTTT. This sequence encodes CASSEGSSAGELFF.

The chain links TRBV5-6 to TRBJ1-4; a weak D match, TRBD1 (6 bases). Germline assignment: CDR1 SGHDT and CDR2 YYEEEE. Trimming shortened V by 2 bases and J by 4 bases, and 12 bases separated the two germline ends. The CDR3 consists of 15 residues. As DNA, the CDR3 is TGTGCCAGCAGCTTAGGACAGACCTTTAATGAAAAACTGTTTTTT. Translation gives CASSLGQTFNEKLFF.

In this sample, this clonotype turned up once. The genes are TRBV5-1 and TRBJ2-2, with D maybe TRBD2 (6 bases). Germline CDR1 is SGHRS and CDR2 is YFSETQ. Trimming cost V 0 bases and J 4 bases, with 13 bases left between them. The CDR3 length is 16 residues. The CDR3 nucleotides read TGCGCCAGCAGCTTGGGCGGGAACCCGACCACCGGGGAGCTGTTTTTT. Protein product: CASSLGGNPTTGELFF.

V gene TRBV7-9 combines with J gene TRBJ2-3, with 8 bases that match TRBD2. This CDR3 spans 16 amino acids. Per the germline V gene, CDR1 is SEHNR and CDR2 is FQNEAQ (reference sequence). Losses at the gene ends were 7 bases for V and 5 bases for J; bases not matched to a gene: 14. The CDR3 DNA reads as TGTGCCAGCACTAAAAGCACCGGGGGGGTTTTAGATACGCAGTATTTT. Protein: CASTKSTGGVLDTQYF.

The J gene is TRBJ1-3, the V gene TRBV12-3 or TRBV12-4; D is uncertain. The CDR3 covers 11 residues. V was trimmed by 3 bases and J by 6 bases, leaving 3 bases between them. The CDR3 DNA is TGTGCCAGCAGTTTGGTAAACACCATATATTTT. This codes for CASSLVNTIYF.

This clonotype was found once. This sequence joins TRBV19 and TRBJ1-5; TRBD1 is a possible D gene (6 bases). The germline CDR1 and CDR2 sequences are LNHDA and SQIVND (reference sequence). This CDR3 contains 14 residues. Trimming took off 7 bases at V and 6 bases at J, with 16 bases between the two ends. Written as DNA, the CDR3 is TGTGCCAGTACTCGGCGGGGGCTAGTTCAGCCCCAGCATTTT. As protein: CASTRRGLVQPQHF.

This chain connects TRBV7-9 to TRBJ2-1; 12 nucleotides line up with TRBD1. This CDR3 comprises 16 residues. CDR1 is SEHNR and CDR2 is FQNEAQ in the germline V gene (reference sequence). V lost 5 bases to trimming and J lost 7 bases; unmatched junction nucleotides: 9. CDR3 sequence reads: CASSVNRDRGPNEQFF. The CDR3 DNA reads as TGTGCCAGCAGCGTAAACCGGGACAGGGGGCCAAATGAGCAGTTCTTC. Variable domain in full (rest from reference TRBV7-9 and TRBJ2-1): DTGVSQNPRHKITKRGQNVTFRCDPISEHNRLYWYRQTLGQGPEFLTYFQNEAQLEKSRLLSDRFSAERPKGSFSTLEIQRTEQGDSAMYLCASSVNRDRGPNEQFFGPGTRLTVL.

V is TRBV2 and J is TRBJ2-2; TRBD2 matches at 9 bases. With V trimmed by 6 bases and J by 5 bases, 4 bases remained unmatched. The CDR3 spans 14 residues. Germline V gene lookup returns CDR1 SNHLY and CDR2 FYNNEI. CDR3 DNA sequence: TGTGCCAGCAGGATTGCGGGAGGGACCGGGGAGCTGTTTTTT. Translation: CASRIAGGTGELFF.

The chain combines TRBV12-3 or TRBV12-4 with TRBJ1-1; TRBD1 matches at 7 bases. CDR3 size: 15 residues. V lost 2 bases, J lost 6 bases, and 9 bases stayed unmatched. CDR3 nucleotide sequence: TGTGCCAGCAGTTTACGTCCAGGGGGTTACGCTGAAGCTTTCTTT. Translating gives CASSLRPGGYAEAFF.

This clonotype was recorded once. The gene calls are TRBV6-6 and TRBJ2-7, with D uncertain. The CDR3 contains 13 residues. CDR1 is MNHNY and CDR2 is SVGAGI in the germline V gene (reference sequence). V was trimmed by 10 bases and J by 1 base, leaving 14 bases between them. CDR3 amino acids: CAIQGQRSYEQYF. The CDR3 bases are TGTGCCATTCAAGGGCAGAGGTCCTACGAGCAGTACTTC.

The rearrangement joins TRBV20-1 to TRBJ1-1, with TRBD1 as a possible D gene (5 bases). This CDR3 is built from 17 residues. Germline V gives CDR1 DFQATT, CDR2 SNEGSKA (reference sequence). V was trimmed by 1 base and J by 1 base, leaving 19 bases between them. CDR3 sequence: CSARVVGSTARNTEAFF. DNA for the CDR3: TGCAGTGCTAGAGTTGTTGGGTCGACAGCTAGGAACACTGAAGCTTTCTTT.

The chain joins TRBV6-1 to TRBJ2-5; D is undetermined. The V end lost 4 bases, the J end lost 5 bases, and 11 bases lay between the germline ends. Per germline, CDR1 MNHNS and CDR2 SASEGT. The CDR3 is 13 residues long. This chain's CDR3 is CASSAGRVETQYF. The CDR3 DNA reads TGTGCCAGCAGTGCCGGTAGGGTCGAGACCCAGTACTTC.

The rearrangement links TRBV5-1 to TRBJ2-3; the match to TRBD1 covers 7 bases. Germline loops: CDR1 SGHRS, CDR2 YFSETQ. J was trimmed by 2 bases and V by 3 bases; bases with no gene match: 9. This CDR3 is built from 16 residues. DNA for the CDR3: TGCGCCAGCAGCTCAGGATGGGACAGAACCACAGATACGCAGTATTTT. Protein product: CASSSGWDRTTDTQYF.

V gene TRBV2 combines with J gene TRBJ2-1, with D maybe TRBD2 (6 bases). The CDR3 totals 14 residues. The germline CDR1 and CDR2 sequences are SNHLY and FYNNEI. V lost 2 bases, J lost 6 bases, and 11 bases lay in between. Written as DNA, the CDR3 is TGTGCCAGCAGTGAACTAGCGATTTCCAATGAGCAGTTCTTC. It encodes CASSELAISNEQFF.

The chain carries TRBV6-5 and TRBJ2-2, with TRBD1 as a possible D gene (7 bases). V lost 7 bases, J lost 2 bases, and 14 bases lay in between. The germline V gene encodes CDR1 MNHEY and CDR2 SVGAGI. This CDR3 is 15 amino acids long. The CDR3 DNA follows: TGTGCCAGCAAGTCGGAGGGGGCAAACACCGGGGAGCTGTTTTTT. Its translation is CASKSEGANTGELFF.

This chain links TRBV20-1 with TRBJ2-7; D might be TRBD1 or TRBD2, each matching 5 bases. V dropped 3 bases and J dropped 0 bases, with 9 bases sitting between them. The CDR3 has 13 residues. The germline V gene encodes CDR1 DFQATT and CDR2 SNEGSKA (reference sequence). The CDR3 here is CSASRDHSYEQYF. CDR3 nucleotide sequence: TGCAGTGCTAGTAGGGACCACTCCTACGAGCAGTACTTC.